This entry lists 27 T cell receptor beta chains sequenced from one sample in a study of blood T cell repertoires in COVID-19. TCRdb's copy holds only in-frame clones and misses some; the assay was immunoSEQ multiplex PCR. This sample has some 350,000 clones, with approximately 89% found just once. The sample was PBMCs or T cells enriched from blood (not recorded which). The receptors here all came from a man aged 25 to 45 who had recovered from COVID-19.

This chain uses TRBV3-1 (or the pseudogene TRBV3-2) with TRBJ1-6, with D unresolved. Trimming shortened V by 1 base and J by 0 bases, and 10 bases separated the two germline ends. The CDR3 spans 17 residues. Germline lookup yields CDR1 LGHDT and CDR2 YNNKEL (reference sequence). The CDR3 DNA reads as TGTGCCAGCAGCCAAGCTCCACCCTACTCCTATAATTCACCCCTCCACTTT. It translates to CASSQAPPYSYNSPLHF.

This clone was detected only once. The rearrangement uses TRBV18 and TRBJ2-2; 8 bases are a match to TRBD1. Germline CDR1 KGHSH, CDR2 LQKENI. The CDR3 runs 16 residues. Trimming at V came to 2 bases and at J to 7 bases, leaving 9 bases not matched to a gene. CDR3 nucleotides: TGTGCCAGCTCACCAGTAGCAGGGGGCGCGAACGGGGAGCTGTTTTTT. Translating gives CASSPVAGGANGELFF.

The chain is built from TRBV19 and TRBJ1-1; 9 bases line up with TRBD1. The CDR3 is 17 residues long. With V trimmed by 3 bases and J by 10 bases, 18 bases remained unmatched. Germline CDR1 and CDR2: LNHDA and SQIVND (reference sequence). This chain's CDR3 is CASSIWGQGRRPVGAFF. CDR3 sequence (DNA): TGTGCCAGTAGTATTTGGGGACAGGGAAGGAGGCCGGTAGGAGCTTTCTTT.

V gene TRBV28 combines with J gene TRBJ1-5; D not certain. V lost 6 bases, J lost 0 bases, and 12 bases lay in between. Per germline, CDR1 MDHEN and CDR2 SYDVKM. This CDR3 region has 15 residues. CDR3 region: CASRLTYSSNQPQHF. Written as DNA, the CDR3 is TGTGCCAGCAGGTTAACCTATTCTAGCAATCAGCCCCAGCATTTT.

The V call is TRBV14, the J call TRBJ2-3, with D perhaps matching TRBD2 (6 bases). The CDR3 is made up of 18 amino acids. The V gene's germline CDR1 is SGHDN and CDR2 FVKESK. V was clipped by 0 bases and J by 2 bases, with 18 bases between them. The DNA for the CDR3 is TGTGCCAGCAGCCAAGATCGGCGCGGGGTCGGCCCCACAGATACGCAGTATTTT. Translation gives CASSQDRRGVGPTDTQYF.

This chain uses TRBV12-5 with TRBJ2-3, with D tentatively TRBD1 (5 bases). CDR3 length: 17 residues. V lost 3 bases and J lost 2, with 18 bases in between. Looked up from germline, CDR1 is LGHNT and CDR2 is FRNRAP. CDR3 region: CASGLGGAPPTTDTQYF. The CDR3 coding sequence is TGTGCTAGTGGTTTAGGTGGGGCCCCCCCCACCACAGATACGCAGTATTTT.

This clone was picked up a small number of times. CDR3 sequence: CASSQGDRGHGYTF. The DNA for the CDR3 is TGTGCCAGCAGCCAAGGGGACAGGGGGCATGGCTACACCTTC. The chain is built from TRBV3-1 (or the pseudogene TRBV3-2) and TRBJ1-2; 12 bases map to TRBD1. Germline trimming cut 1 base from V and 6 bases from J; bases unmatched to any gene: 0. Germline loops: CDR1 LGHDT, CDR2 YNNKEL (reference sequence). CDR3 length: 14 amino acids.

This clone was seen a handful of times. V gene TRBV9 combines with J gene TRBJ2-1; no clear D gene. The germline gives CDR1 SGDLS, CDR2 YYNGEE. The CDR3 consists of 14 residues. V lost 0 bases and J lost 6, with 10 bases in between. DNA for the CDR3: TGTGCCAGCAGCGTAGCTACCTCGGTCAATGAGCAGTTCTTC. Translation gives CASSVATSVNEQFF.

This chain connects TRBV14 to TRBJ2-7; D unclear. The V end was cut by 2 bases, the J end by 3 bases, with 8 bases between. The CDR3 sequence is 13 residues long. Germline-derived CDR1 and CDR2 are SGHDN and FVKESK. CDR3: CASSQRNSYEQYF. DNA for the CDR3: TGTGCCAGCAGCCAAAGGAACAGCTACGAGCAGTACTTC. Combining the CDR3 with reference TRBV14 and TRBJ2-7 gives the whole variable domain EAGVTQFPSHSVIEKGQTVTLRCDPISGHDNLYWYRRVMGKEIKFLLHFVKESKQDESGMPNNRFLAERTGGTYSTLKVQPAELEDSGVYFCASSQRNSYEQYFGPGTRLTVT.

This chain links TRBV5-4 with TRBJ2-3, with a possible D match to TRBD1 (6 bases). CDR1 is SGHNT, CDR2 YYREEE, per germline (reference sequence). The CDR3 sequence is 15 residues long. Trimming cost V 4 bases and J 5 bases, with 17 bases left between them. The CDR3 bases are TGTGCCAGCAGCCGCAAACAGGGAACAGTAGATACGCAGTATTTT. Translated, it gives CASSRKQGTVDTQYF.

The chain employs TRBV5-1 and TRBJ2-1, with 9 bases identical to TRBD1. The CDR3 has 15 residues. V gave up 5 bases and J gave up 2 bases; unmatched junction bases: 5. Looked up from germline, CDR1 is SGHRS and CDR2 is YFSETQ. CDR3 in DNA: TGCGCCAGCAGAGCTACAGGGGGCCCCTACAATGAGCAGTTCTTC. Residues: CASRATGGPYNEQFF.

The chain employs TRBV30 and TRBJ1-5; TRBD1 is a possible D gene (5 bases). Per the germline V gene, CDR1 is GTSNPN and CDR2 is SVGIG (reference sequence). V was trimmed by 1 base and J by 0 bases, leaving 13 bases between them. This CDR3 contains 16 residues. The CDR3 loop reads CAWSALGQDSNQPQHF. The DNA for the CDR3 is TGTGCCTGGAGTGCATTGGGGCAAGATAGCAATCAGCCCCAGCATTTT.

The genes are TRBV9 and TRBJ1-4; 7 bases agree with TRBD1. V gave up 4 bases and J gave up 5 bases; unmatched junction bases: 8. The CDR3 is 15 residues long. Looked up from germline, CDR1 is SGDLS and CDR2 is YYNGEE. CDR3 residues: CASSPLGTANEKLFF. The CDR3, as DNA: TGTGCCAGCAGCCCCTTAGGGACAGCGAATGAAAAACTGTTTTTT.

The V and J genes are TRBV28 and TRBJ1-6, with D perhaps TRBD1 (5 bases). CDR3 length equals 13 residues. Germline V lookup: CDR1 MDHEN, CDR2 SYDVKM. With 6 bases removed from V and 7 bases from J, the gap between germline ends came to 10 bases. The CDR3 loop is CASRPQGNSPLHF. DNA for the CDR3: TGTGCCAGCAGACCCCAGGGAAATTCACCCCTCCACTTT.

The chain links TRBV25-1 to TRBJ1-6; 7 nucleotides agree with TRBD1. CDR1 is MGHDK, CDR2 SYGVNS, per germline. J was trimmed by 4 bases and V by 3 bases; bases with no gene match: 6. The CDR3 sequence is 16 residues long. Here the CDR3 DNA reads TGTGCCAGCAGTGATTACCCGGGACAGTATAATTCACCCCTCCACTTT. This sequence encodes CASSDYPGQYNSPLHF.

There are a few counts of this clone. This chain connects TRBV5-4 to TRBJ2-3, with TRBD2 identical over 11 bases. CDR1 and CDR2 from the germline V gene are SGHNT and YYREEE (reference sequence). This CDR3 is built from 15 residues. J gave up 4 bases and V 0 bases, and 1 base lay outside the gene matches. CDR3 in amino acids: CASSLVAGGPDTQYF. CDR3 nucleotides: TGTGCCAGCAGCTTGGTAGCGGGGGGGCCAGATACGCAGTATTTT. The full variable domain, rest sourced from reference TRBV5-4 and TRBJ2-3, is ETGVTQSPTHLIKTRGQQVTLRCSSQSGHNTVSWYQQALGQGPQFIFQYYREEENGRGNFPPRFSGLQFPNYSSELNVNALELDDSALYLCASSLVAGGPDTQYFGPGTRLTVL.

The V and J genes are TRBV24-1 and TRBJ2-1; 9 bases fit TRBD2. CDR3 length equals 15 residues. Germline CDR1 KGHDR, CDR2 SFDVKD. The J segment lost 8 bases and the V segment lost 4 bases, leaving 8 bases of the junction unmatched. CDR3 bases: TGTGCCACCAGTGAGGGCGGGGGGGCTTTGTATGAGCAGTTCTTC. Translated: CATSEGGGALYEQFF.

CDR3 in DNA: TGTGCCAGCAGCTTGGCCCCTGGTAGCGGGGTCTACAATGAGCAGTTCTTC. Translation gives CASSLAPGSGVYNEQFF. The J gene is TRBJ2-1, the V gene TRBV7-8; 8 bases are a match to TRBD2. The CDR3 has 17 residues. Germline CDR1 SGHVS, CDR2 FQNEAQ. Losses at the gene ends were 3 bases for V and 3 bases for J; bases not matched to a gene: 10.

This rearrangement joins TRBV7-9 to TRBJ2-7, with 9 bases identical to TRBD1. CDR3 length: 14 amino acids. J was trimmed by 2 bases and V by 10 bases; bases with no gene match: 9. From germline, CDR1 is SEHNR and CDR2 FQNEAQ (reference sequence). CDR3 DNA: TGTGCCACTACCGGGACAGGGTTGCCCTACGAGCAGTACTTC. Encoded protein: CATTGTGLPYEQYF.

The rearrangement links TRBV27 to TRBJ1-4; 12 nucleotides agree with TRBD1. Trimming at V came to 6 bases and at J to 8 bases, leaving 10 bases not matched to a gene. The CDR3 runs 16 residues. Per germline, CDR1 MNHEY and CDR2 SMNVEV (reference sequence). The CDR3 reads CASRGTGGPRREKLFF. Written as DNA, the CDR3 is TGTGCCAGCAGGGGGACAGGGGGCCCCCGGAGAGAAAAACTGTTTTTT.

This chain uses TRBV28 with TRBJ1-4; a possible D gene is TRBD1 (5 bases). There are 14 residues in the CDR3. Germline V gives CDR1 MDHEN, CDR2 SYDVKM. The ends were cut back, 2 bases at V and 6 bases at J, with 10 bases in the middle. The CDR3 protein is CASSLRVRDEKLFF. Written as DNA, the CDR3 is TGTGCCAGCAGTTTACGGGTCAGGGATGAAAAACTGTTTTTT.

The chain joins TRBV28 to TRBJ1-5; TRBD1 is a possible D gene (6 bases). CDR1 is MDHEN, CDR2 SYDVKM, per germline. V was cut by 7 bases and J by 3 bases, with 13 bases left in between. The CDR3 length is 14 residues. CDR3 nucleotides: TGTGCCAGCAAGCCCGGGGGGCTCAATCAGCCCCAGCATTTT. This sequence encodes CASKPGGLNQPQHF.

As regards this clone: Different DNA sequences within this sample yield the same CDR3. The genes are TRBV9 and TRBJ1-2, with D perhaps matching TRBD1 (6 bases). In germline, CDR1 is SGDLS, CDR2 YYNGEE. The ends were cut back, 4 bases at V and 8 bases at J, with 27 bases in the middle. This CDR3 is built from 17 residues. The DNA for the CDR3 is TGTGCCAGCAGCTCACCACAGGGCCACCGGGAACCGATCGGCTACACCTTC. Translated, it gives CASSSPQGHREPIGYTF.

The table lists this clone with a few counts. The rearrangement uses TRBV2 and TRBJ1-6; the match to TRBD1 covers 7 bases. The germline CDR1 and CDR2 sequences are SNHLY and FYNNEI. The CDR3 covers 16 residues. Germline trimming cut 3 bases from V and 9 bases from J; bases unmatched to any gene: 11. The CDR3 sequence is CASSDVAGGMASPLHF. The CDR3, as DNA: TGTGCCAGCAGTGACGTGGCAGGGGGGATGGCTTCACCCCTCCACTTT.

This chain connects TRBV28 to TRBJ1-5, with D tentatively TRBD1 (6 bases). The CDR3 sequence is 16 residues long. CDR1 and CDR2 (germline): MDHEN, SYDVKM. The V and J ends lost 3 bases and 0 bases respectively, with 12 bases between them. CDR3 loop: CASSFFRGYSNQPQHF. Here the CDR3 DNA reads TGTGCCAGCAGTTTCTTCAGGGGTTATAGCAATCAGCCCCAGCATTTT.

This rearrangement joins TRBV28 to TRBJ1-4, with a weak D call TRBD1 (5 bases). Germline CDR1 is MDHEN and CDR2 is SYDVKM. The CDR3 is 14 amino acids. Trimming cost V 2 bases and J 4 bases, with 8 bases left between them. The CDR3 is CASSLRQYNEKLFF. The CDR3 DNA reads TGTGCCAGCAGTTTAAGACAGTATAATGAAAAACTGTTTTTT. Full variable domain (missing parts from reference TRBV28 and TRBJ1-4): DVKVTQSSRYLVKRTGEKVFLECVQDMDHENMFWYRQDPGLGLRLIYFSYDVKMKEKGDIPEGYSVSREKKERFSLILESASTNQTSMYLCASSLRQYNEKLFFGSGTQLSVL.

The chain employs TRBV5-5 and TRBJ1-1, with TRBD1 matching 8 bases. This CDR3 comprises 13 residues. The germline gives CDR1 SGHKS, CDR2 YYEKEE (reference sequence). Trimming took 2 bases from V and 7 from J; bases not matched to a gene: 4. The CDR3 DNA reads TGTGCCAGCAGCTTACCAGGGGGCGTTGAAGCTTTCTTT. This sequence encodes CASSLPGGVEAFF. Drawing the rest from reference TRBV5-5 and TRBJ1-1, the complete variable domain is DAGVTQSPTHLIKTRGQQVTLRCSPISGHKSVSWYQQVLGQGPQFIFQYYEKEERGRGNFPDRFSARQFPNYSSELNVNALLLGDSALYLCASSLPGGVEAFFGQGTRLTVV.